Following are 14 T cell receptor beta chains from one sample sequenced in a study of PD-1 and CTLA-4 blockade in melanoma. Repertoires were generated with immunoSEQ multiplex PCR, while TCRdb's copy carries only in-frame clones and drops some. This table has about 16,000 clones, approximately 70% appearing once. Sequences were derived from CD8+ T cells from peripheral blood, sampled from a patient given anti-PD-1 treatment. These TCRs come from a human donor with melanoma.

This CDR3 is CASSFTGGYTF. The CDR3 region has the DNA TGTGCCAGCAGCTTTACAGGGGGCTACACCTTC. The rearrangement joins TRBV5-6 to TRBJ1-2, with D possibly matching TRBD1 (6 bases). Trimming cost V 2 bases and J 8 bases, with 7 bases left between them. In germline, CDR1 is SGHDT, CDR2 YYEEEE. The CDR3 totals 11 residues. The full variable domain, rest sourced from reference TRBV5-6 and TRBJ1-2, is DAGVTQSPTHLIKTRGQQVTLRCSPKSGHDTVSWYQQALGQGPQFIFQYYEEEERQRGNFPDRFSGHQFPNYSSELNVNALLLGDSALYLCASSFTGGYTFGSGTRLTVV.

The rearrangement joins TRBV6-2 or TRBV6-3 to TRBJ2-1; TRBD2 agrees at 9 bases. V dropped 0 bases and J dropped 3; count of bases not matched to a gene: 3. Germline CDR1 MNHEY, CDR2 SVGEGT. The CDR3 spans 16 residues. CDR3 sequence: CASSYSREGVYNEQFF. For the CDR3, the DNA is TGTGCCAGCAGTTACTCGCGGGAGGGAGTCTACAATGAGCAGTTCTTC.

This clone rates as medium-sized (0.01 to 0.1%). J is TRBJ1-5 and V is TRBV2, with D perhaps TRBD1 (6 bases). This CDR3 is 14 amino acids long. CDR1 and CDR2 from the germline V gene are SNHLY and FYNNEI. V gave up 5 bases and J gave up 1 base, with 9 bases separating them. DNA of the CDR3: TGTGCCAGCAGTCACGGGGGCAGCAATCAGCCCCAGCATTTT. Translating gives CASSHGGSNQPQHF.

This rearrangement joins TRBV5-4 to TRBJ2-7; possibly TRBD2 for D (6 bases). This CDR3 is built from 13 residues. Trimming pared 3 bases from V and 7 bases from J, leaving 14 bases between. The germline CDR1 and CDR2 sequences are SGHNT and YYREEE (reference sequence). The CDR3 is CASSWDSPGEQYF. CDR3 DNA sequence: TGTGCCAGCAGCTGGGACTCCCCCGGGGAGCAGTACTTC.

The CDR3 nucleotides read TGTGCCAGCAGTTACTCGGAAGAAACCGTCAATGAGCAGTTCTTC. Protein: CASSYSEETVNEQFF. The chain uses TRBV6-2 or TRBV6-3 and TRBJ2-1; D remains ambiguous. Trimming cost V 0 bases and J 6 bases, with 12 bases left between them. In germline, CDR1 is MNHEY, CDR2 SVGEGT. The CDR3 contains 15 residues.

DNA of the CDR3: TGTGCCAGCAGACCTAGTAGCGGACTAGGTTACAATGAGCAGTTCTTC. It encodes CASRPSSGLGYNEQFF. The J gene is TRBJ2-1, the V gene TRBV5-4, with 7 bases matching TRBD2. The J segment lost 4 bases and the V segment lost 5 bases, leaving 12 bases of the junction unmatched. Germline V gene sequence: CDR1 SGHNT, CDR2 YYREEE (reference sequence). The CDR3 length is 16 residues.

The rearrangement links TRBV2 to TRBJ1-5; D remains unclear. The V gene lost 6 bases and the J gene lost 0 bases, with 6 bases spanning the gap. CDR3 length: 13 residues. Per germline, CDR1 SNHLY and CDR2 FYNNEI. In DNA form, the CDR3 reads TGTGCCAGCAGCCAATATAGCAATCAGCCCCAGCATTTT. This translates into CASSQYSNQPQHF.

Only one count was recorded for this clone. The V and J genes are TRBV7-9 and TRBJ2-1; 12 bases align to TRBD2. V lost 3 bases, J lost 7 bases, and 7 bases stayed unmatched. The CDR3 has 16 amino acids. In germline, CDR1 is SEHNR, CDR2 FQNEAQ (reference sequence). In DNA form, the CDR3 reads TGTGCCAGCAGCTTCCTAGCGGGAGGGCCCGGTAATGAGCAGTTCTTC. This codes for CASSFLAGGPGNEQFF.

This clone was counted a few times. The chain has TRBV4-1 and TRBJ1-3; D not resolved. Germline V gene data show CDR1 as MGHRA and CDR2 as YSYEKL. The CDR3 runs 13 residues. The ends were cut back, 1 base at V and 6 bases at J, with 7 bases in the middle. The CDR3 sequence: CASSQGSTNTIYF. The CDR3 DNA follows: TGCGCCAGCAGCCAAGGATCGACAAACACCATATATTTT.

This clone appeared a few times. The rearrangement joins TRBV10-3 to TRBJ1-2, with 7 bases that match TRBD1. Germline V CDR1 and CDR2: ENHRY, SYGVKD. V lost 7 bases to trimming and J lost 3 bases; unmatched junction nucleotides: 8. The CDR3 runs to 14 residues. CDR3 in amino acids: CAITPDRRYYGYTF. The CDR3 DNA follows: TGTGCCATCACCCCGGACAGGCGCTACTATGGCTACACCTTC.

The V and J genes are TRBV5-4 and TRBJ1-2, with no clear D. Germline values: CDR1 SGHNT, CDR2 YYREEE (reference sequence). The CDR3 has 13 amino acids. Deletions cut 2 bases from V and 8 bases from J, with 13 bases between. The CDR3 loop is CASSFVEFGGYTF. The CDR3 DNA is TGTGCCAGCAGCTTTGTGGAGTTTGGGGGCTACACCTTC.

The V gene is TRBV7-9, the J gene TRBJ2-5, with D possibly being TRBD2 (5 bases). V was pared by 1 base and J by 4 bases, with 10 bases between. This CDR3 is 14 amino acids long. Germline lookup yields CDR1 SEHNR and CDR2 FQNEAQ (reference sequence). CDR3 nucleotides: TGTGCCAGCAGCTTAGAGGGCGGAGGAGAGACCCAGTACTTC. Encoded protein: CASSLEGGGETQYF.

The chain employs TRBV19 and TRBJ2-2; D is undetermined. Between the trimmed V and J ends, which lost 7 bases and 4 bases, there was a span of 4 bases. The CDR3 sequence is 11 residues long. CDR1 and CDR2 (germline): LNHDA, SQIVND (reference sequence). CDR3 amino acids: CASISTGELFF. Here the CDR3 DNA reads TGTGCCAGTATCAGCACCGGGGAGCTGTTTTTT.

The chain uses TRBV27 and TRBJ2-3; 9 bases are shared with TRBD2. This CDR3 contains 15 residues. The germline gives CDR1 MNHEY, CDR2 SMNVEV (reference sequence). Germline trimming cut 5 bases from V and 4 bases from J; bases unmatched to any gene: 7. CDR3 nucleotides: TGTGCCAGCAGTATGCTAGCGGGGAGTTCAGATACGCAGTATTTT. This translates into CASSMLAGSSDTQYF.